Each of the 21 T cell receptor beta chains below was sequenced from the same sample in a study of identical twins' blood T cells (dated by TCRdb to 2013 to 2014). Library generation was performed with 5' RACE. The sequencing machine was an Illumina Genome Analyzer IIx. The public reads were reanalyzed by TCRdb: fastp trimming at Q25, MiXCR alignment, in-frame beta chains only. Rows with a matching CDR3 protein are joined into one entry that keeps the most common DNA and genes. The sample has 400,000 or so distinct CDR3 sequences on record, more than 25% of them singletons. The ten most abundant clones make up about 6% of the sample. Sequences were obtained from PBMCs. These receptors all stem from a woman between 18 and 55 years old in good health.

The chain combines TRBV5-5 with TRBJ1-5, with D perhaps TRBD1 (5 bases). The V end lost 1 base, the J end lost 11 bases, and 16 bases lay between the germline ends. The CDR3 contains 14 residues. Germline V lookup: CDR1 SGHKS, CDR2 YYEKEE (reference sequence). CDR3 DNA sequence: TGTGCCAGCAGCTTGTCGGGTCTGGAGGGGACCCAGCATTTT. Protein: CASSLSGLEGTQHF.

The chain joins TRBV29-1 to TRBJ1-1; D is undetermined. The V gene's germline CDR1 is SQVTM and CDR2 ANQGSEA. The V and J ends lost 4 bases and 1 base respectively, with 13 bases between them. This CDR3 has 14 residues. This CDR3 is CSVAWKYGNTEAFF. CDR3 in DNA: TGCAGCGTTGCCTGGAAGTATGGGAACACTGAAGCTTTCTTT.

The chain couples TRBV20-1 to TRBJ1-1; 7 bases fit TRBD1. Germline CDR1 reads DFQATT; CDR2 reads SNEGSKA (reference sequence). Germline trimming cut 6 bases from V and 4 bases from J; bases unmatched to any gene: 14. The CDR3 totals 15 residues. CDR3 region: CSARRDSQGITEAFF. The CDR3 DNA follows: TGCAGTGCCCGGCGGGACAGCCAAGGGATCACTGAAGCTTTCTTT.

CDR3 amino acids: CASRAAVNEQFF. The CDR3, as DNA: TGTGCCAGCAGAGCAGCAGTTAATGAGCAGTTCTTC. The V call is TRBV7-9, the J call TRBJ2-1; D gene ambiguous. The germline V gene encodes CDR1 SEHNR and CDR2 FQNEAQ (reference sequence). Trimming removed 6 bases from V and 7 bases from J, with 10 bases in between. The CDR3 is 12 residues long.

This clonotype was seen more than once but under ten times. The rearrangement joins TRBV20-1 to TRBJ2-1; 9 bases are shared with TRBD2. V shed 0 bases, J shed 7 bases, and the junction held 10 bases outside the gene matches. Germline CDR1 and CDR2: DFQATT and SNEGSKA (reference sequence). The CDR3 has 16 residues. The CDR3 spells CSARDERAGGRNEQFF. The CDR3 nucleotides are TGCAGTGCTAGAGATGAGCGAGCGGGGGGTCGTAATGAGCAGTTCTTC.

V is TRBV9 and J is TRBJ2-2; no clear D. Trimming took 4 bases from V and 6 from J, leaving 19 bases between them. The CDR3 extends over 16 amino acids. Germline CDR1 and CDR2: SGDLS and YYNGEE. CDR3 DNA: TGTGCCAGCAGCAGGAGAGTAGGCTCACCGGCCGGGGAGCTGTTTTTT. Amino acids: CASSRRVGSPAGELFF.

The chain uses TRBV19 and TRBJ1-4, with D perhaps matching TRBD1 (6 bases). The CDR3 consists of 14 residues. The ends were cut back, 2 bases at V and 8 bases at J, with 12 bases in the middle. CDR1 LNHDA and CDR2 SQIVND come from the germline V gene (reference sequence). The CDR3 spells CASSITRGNEKLFF. CDR3 nucleotides: TGTGCCAGTAGTATAACCAGGGGAAACGAAAAACTGTTTTTT. The full variable domain, in which reference TRBV19 and TRBJ1-4 provide the parts outside the CDR3, is DGGITQSPKYLFRKEGQNVTLSCEQNLNHDAMYWYRQDPGQGLRLIYYSQIVNDFQKGDIAEGYSVSREKKESFPLTVTSAQKNPTAFYLCASSITRGNEKLFFGSGTQLSVL.

This clonotype was seen more than once but under ten times. This chain joins TRBV27 and TRBJ1-1; D is perhaps TRBD1 (5 bases). This CDR3 is 17 amino acids long. V shed 6 bases and J shed 3 bases, with 23 bases lying between them. Germline V lookup: CDR1 MNHEY, CDR2 SMNVEV (reference sequence). Here the CDR3 reads CASRAFRGVVGDTEAFF. The CDR3 DNA follows: TGTGCCAGCAGGGCCTTTAGGGGAGTTGTGGGCGACACTGAAGCTTTCTTT.

With regard to this clonotype: At one of its ends the junction is not consistent with the germline gene, which may arise from a read error. The rearrangement uses TRBV7-9 and TRBJ1-5, with D tentatively TRBD1 (6 bases). Germline V gene lookup returns CDR1 SEHNR and CDR2 FQNEAQ (reference sequence). This CDR3 is 13 amino acids long. The CDR3 coding sequence is TGTGCCGGCAGCCCTAGGGACACTCGGCCCCAGCATTTT. Translating it yields CAGSPRDTRPQHF.

The V gene is TRBV9, the J gene TRBJ1-2, with unresolved D. The V gene's germline CDR1 is SGDLS and CDR2 YYNGEE. The CDR3 totals 11 residues. DNA of the CDR3: TGTGCGTCTACAAATAACTATGGCTACACCTTC. It specifies CASTNNYGYTF.

The gene calls are TRBV20-1 and TRBJ2-5; no clear D. Looked up from germline, CDR1 is DFQATT and CDR2 is SNEGSKA (reference sequence). The CDR3 consists of 12 residues. The CDR3 coding sequence is TGCAGCTCACGGAGTCTCCAAGAGACCCAGTACTTC. The encoded protein is CSSRSLQETQYF.

V is TRBV9 and J is TRBJ1-5; D gene ambiguous. V dropped 4 bases and J dropped 5 bases, with 13 bases sitting between them. The germline gives CDR1 SGDLS, CDR2 YYNGEE. This CDR3 region has 14 residues. The CDR3 DNA reads as TGTGCCAGCAGCCCTCTTCCGGGCGATCAGCCCCAGCATTTT. It yields the protein CASSPLPGDQPQHF. Drawing the rest from reference TRBV9 and TRBJ1-5, the complete variable domain is DSGVTQTPKHLITATGQRVTLRCSPRSGDLSVYWYQQSLDQGLQFLIQYYNGEERAKGNILERFSAQQFPDLHSELNLSSLELGDSALYFCASSPLPGDQPQHFGDGTRLSIL.

The CDR3 DNA reads as TGTGCCAGCAGCCCGGACGGAATAAATGAAGCTTTCTTT. It translates to CASSPDGINEAFF. The V and J genes are TRBV7-9 and TRBJ1-1, with D unclear. V lost 5 bases, J lost 7 bases, and 14 bases lay in between. This CDR3 spans 13 amino acids. Germline V CDR1 and CDR2: SEHNR, FQNEAQ (reference sequence).

The chain recombines TRBV19 with TRBJ1-5; D gene unclear. The CDR3 spans 14 residues. CDR1 is LNHDA and CDR2 is SQIVND in the germline V gene (reference sequence). V lost 0 bases and J 8 bases, leaving 11 bases between the germline ends. DNA of the CDR3: TGTGCCAGTAGTATAGAGGAAGGGTTGAAGCCCCAGCATTTT. This encodes CASSIEEGLKPQHF.

This clonotype appeared a few times. CDR3 in DNA: TGCAGTGCTAGGATCAAAAGGAATGAGCAGTTCTTC. Translating gives CSARIKRNEQFF. The chain employs TRBV20-1 and TRBJ2-1; D is unresolved. The germline V and J ends were trimmed by 3 bases and 7 bases, with 10 bases remaining between them. Germline assignment: CDR1 DFQATT and CDR2 SNEGSKA (reference sequence). The CDR3 length is 12 residues.

This clonotype was seen at least ten times. The V gene is TRBV24-1, the J gene TRBJ1-5; D is perhaps TRBD1 (5 bases). The CDR3 is made up of 13 amino acids. Trimming stripped 4 bases from V and 2 bases from J, with 5 bases between. Germline CDR1 and CDR2: KGHDR and SFDVKD. Written as DNA, the CDR3 is TGTGCCACCAGTGACAGGGGCAATCAGCCCCAGCATTTT. Translating it yields CATSDRGNQPQHF.

This clonotype occurred a few times. V usage is TRBV27 and J usage is TRBJ1-1, with 7 positions matching TRBD1. This CDR3 is built from 17 residues. V was pared by 5 bases and J by 3 bases, with 15 bases of the junction left unmatched. Germline V gives CDR1 MNHEY, CDR2 SMNVEV (reference sequence). The CDR3 coding sequence is TGTGCCAGCAGTCCCCGGGCAGGGGGGGTAAAACACACTGAAGCTTTCTTT. Translated, it gives CASSPRAGGVKHTEAFF.

This clonotype was seen more than once but under ten times. The rearrangement uses TRBV19 and TRBJ1-5, with a tentative D call TRBD1 (5 bases). Looked up from germline, CDR1 is LNHDA and CDR2 is SQIVND (reference sequence). The CDR3 length is 13 residues. The V gene lost 4 bases and the J gene lost 4 bases, with 8 bases spanning the gap. CDR3 in DNA: TGTGCCAGTAGTACGAGACAGAATCAGCCCCAGCATTTT. Translating it yields CASSTRQNQPQHF.

At least ten counts were recorded for this clonotype. The chain links TRBV20-1 to TRBJ2-1; unclear D gene. CDR1 and CDR2 from the germline V gene are DFQATT and SNEGSKA (reference sequence). With 5 bases removed from V and 3 bases from J, the gap between germline ends came to 5 bases. The CDR3 sequence is 11 residues long. The CDR3: CSARNYNEQFF. The CDR3 DNA follows: TGCAGTGCTCGGAACTACAATGAGCAGTTCTTC.

Note on this clonotype: The junction does not match germline at one end; this may be a read error. The V gene is TRBV27, the J gene TRBJ1-2; no clear D gene. Germline V gene lookup returns CDR1 MNHEY and CDR2 SMNVEV (reference sequence). The CDR3 has 13 amino acids. The CDR3 coding sequence is TGTGCCAGCAGTCCGGACGTTTTCTATGGCTACGCCTTC. This codes for CASSPDVFYGYAF.

To note about this clonotype: The junction and the germline gene differ at one end; a read error may be behind it. The chain carries TRBV29-1 and TRBJ2-7; D unresolved. Germline V gives CDR1 SQVTM, CDR2 ANQGSEA. The CDR3 covers 16 residues. The DNA of the CDR3 is TGCGGCGTTGAAGATGCGGAGCGAGGCGAGGCATACGAGCAGTACTTC. It codes for CGVEDAERGEAYEQYF.